Below are 28 T cell receptor beta chains sequenced from a single sample in a study of blood T cells in healthy people across ages. Combining a sample-barcoded 5' primer with a J-beta primer mix, a second PCR ran for roughly 7 to 11 cycles. MiXCR, applied by TCRdb to the 5' RACE reads, yields one record per CDR3 protein. This sample carries about 930,000 distinct CDR3 sequences, 25% to 30% of them seen once, and the ten largest clones take roughly 10%. This sample also appeared in a second study, on T cells of mothers and their children.

The sample comprised blood. Source of these receptors: a woman aged 40-49 years in good health.

The J gene is TRBJ2-3, the V gene TRBV7-6; D tentatively reads TRBD1 or TRBD2 (5 bases each). CDR1 is SGHVS, CDR2 FNYEAQ, per germline. This CDR3 is built from 15 residues. Trimming took off 2 bases at V and 4 bases at J, with 13 bases between the two ends. CDR3 sequence reads: CASSLSVRDADTQYF. CDR3 coding DNA: TGTGCCAGCAGCTTAAGTGTGAGGGACGCAGATACGCAGTATTTT.

This clonotype was picked up a small number of times. This chain connects TRBV11-1 to TRBJ2-3; 8 nucleotides align to TRBD2. V shed 3 bases and J 2 bases; nucleotides not matched to a gene: 7. In germline, CDR1 is SGHAT, CDR2 FQDESV (reference sequence). This CDR3 contains 16 residues. For the CDR3, the DNA is TGTGCCAGCAGCTTTCTGGCGGGGGGTTTCACAGATACGCAGTATTTT. Its protein product is CASSFLAGGFTDTQYF.

V gene TRBV5-1 combines with J gene TRBJ2-3; D is unresolved. V gave up 4 bases and J gave up 0 bases, with 15 bases separating them. This CDR3 spans 16 amino acids. Per the germline V gene, CDR1 is SGHRS and CDR2 is YFSETQ. This CDR3 reads CASSRTPGTSTDTQYF. CDR3 in DNA: TGCGCCAGCAGCCGAACACCTGGTACTAGCACAGATACGCAGTATTTT.

The table lists this clonotype with many counts. CDR3 coding DNA: TGTGCCAGCAGCAGACCGGGACAGCCAGAGACCCAGTACTTC. It translates to CASSRPGQPETQYF. The rearrangement joins TRBV11-3 to TRBJ2-5; 7 bases line up with TRBD1. Germline CDR1 reads SGHNT; CDR2 reads YENEEA. V lost 5 bases to trimming and J lost 4 bases; unmatched junction nucleotides: 7. This CDR3 spans 14 amino acids.

The chain is built from TRBV7-2 and TRBJ2-7; 8 positions match TRBD2. The CDR3 runs to 18 residues. J gave up 3 bases and V 3 bases, and 16 bases lay outside the gene matches. The germline V gene encodes CDR1 SGHTA and CDR2 FQGNSA. The DNA of the CDR3 is TGTGCCAGCAGCTTGGGGGCCCCGATAGCGGGGTCTTGCTACGAGCAGTACTTC. It encodes CASSLGAPIAGSCYEQYF.

As concerns this clonotype: This sequence may be a read error, since a much larger clone differs from it by one base. The rearrangement joins TRBV6-6 to TRBJ1-1, with D perhaps matching TRBD1 (5 bases). The CDR3 is made up of 11 amino acids. The germline gives CDR1 MNHNY, CDR2 SVGAGI (reference sequence). DNA for the CDR3: TGTGCCGGCAGTTACCCAGGGAAAGCTTTCTTT. It codes for CAGSYPGKAFF.

A word on this clonotype: Germline and junction disagree at one end, which may indicate a read error. The rearrangement links TRBV7-3 to TRBJ1-2; 8 nucleotides line up with TRBD1. The CDR3 contains 13 residues. The germline V gene has CDR1 SGHTA and CDR2 FQGTGA. CDR3 bases: TGTGCCGGCAGCCCTCAGGGGGCGGGTGGCTACACCTTC. This codes for CAGSPQGAGGYTF.

V is TRBV7-2 and J is TRBJ1-6; TRBD1 is a possible D gene (5 bases). This CDR3 has 19 residues. Germline CDR1 SGHTA, CDR2 FQGNSA. The V and J ends lost 1 base and 0 bases respectively, with 16 bases between them. The DNA for the CDR3 is TGTGCCAGCAGCTTAGAAGTTTGGTCAGGGAGCTCCTATAATTCACCCCTCCACTTT. Protein product: CASSLEVWSGSSYNSPLHF.

This chain links TRBV6-1 with TRBJ2-5; 9 bases agree with TRBD1. The end of the DNA fits TRBJ2-7 better, so the J call may be wrong. Looked up from germline, CDR1 is MNHNS and CDR2 is SASEGT. CDR3 size: 15 residues. CDR3 nucleotide sequence: TGTGCCAGCAGTATCCCCGGGACAGGGAACTACGAGCAGTACTTC. Translating gives CASSIPGTGNYEQYF.

In this sample, this clonotype turned up once. The rearrangement uses TRBV4-3 and TRBJ2-5, with unresolved D. Germline CDR1 and CDR2: LGHNA and YSLEER. The CDR3 is 14 amino acids. Trimming stripped 1 base from V and 5 bases from J, with 11 bases between. CDR3 DNA: TGCGCCAGCAGCCAAGGGACGGTGAGGGAGACCCAGTACTTC. The encoded protein is CASSQGTVRETQYF.

This chain connects TRBV11-2 to TRBJ1-5, with TRBD1 as a possible D gene (6 bases). The CDR3 runs 15 residues. Trimming removed 6 bases from V and 7 bases from J, with 19 bases in between. The germline gives CDR1 SGHAT, CDR2 FQNNGV. In DNA form, the CDR3 reads TGTGCCAGCAGTAAGGGGGGTTTGGACTTACAGCCCCAGCATTTT. Its protein product is CASSKGGLDLQPQHF.

This chain uses TRBV7-9 with TRBJ1-1; D gene ambiguous. This CDR3 has 15 amino acids. The germline CDR1 and CDR2 sequences are SEHNR and FQNEAQ (reference sequence). Trimming took 4 bases from V and 7 from J, leaving 19 bases between them. The CDR3 sequence is CASSSNLVLRGEAFF. Written as DNA, the CDR3 is TGTGCCAGCAGCTCTAATTTGGTCCTTCGCGGTGAAGCTTTCTTT. The whole variable domain, filled in from reference TRBV7-9 and TRBJ1-1, reads DTGVSQNPRHKITKRGQNVTFRCDPISEHNRLYWYRQTLGQGPEFLTYFQNEAQLEKSRLLSDRFSAERPKGSFSTLEIQRTEQGDSAMYLCASSSNLVLRGEAFFGQGTRLTVV.

The genes are TRBV7-2 and TRBJ1-1; possible D gene TRBD1, 5 bases. The V gene's germline CDR1 is SGHTA and CDR2 FQGNSA. The CDR3 is 15 residues long. V lost 10 bases and J 1 base, leaving 19 bases between the germline ends. The CDR3: CATRSSGMGNTEAFF. The CDR3 coding sequence is TGTGCCACTCGAAGTTCAGGGATGGGGAACACTGAAGCTTTCTTT.

This clonotype showed up many times. The chain is built from TRBV27 and TRBJ2-5, with D perhaps matching TRBD1 (5 bases). The germline V gene encodes CDR1 MNHEY and CDR2 SMNVEV (reference sequence). The V end lost 10 bases, the J end lost 4 bases, and 22 bases lay between the germline ends. CDR3 length equals 15 residues. The CDR3 is CATSRTSTPGETQYF. CDR3 DNA sequence: TGTGCCACCTCTAGGACATCAACTCCGGGAGAGACCCAGTACTTC.

V is TRBV12-3 or TRBV12-4 and J is TRBJ2-5; the match to TRBD2 covers 9 bases. This CDR3 contains 13 residues. J was trimmed by 11 bases and V by 6 bases; bases with no gene match: 10. CDR3 bases: TGTGCCAGCAGACGTAGCGGGAGCAATGAGCAGTACTTC. Protein product: CASRRSGSNEQYF.

This clonotype was picked up many times. The chain has TRBV27 and TRBJ2-7; no clear D gene. Germline loops: CDR1 MNHEY, CDR2 SMNVEV (reference sequence). CDR3 length equals 13 residues. Trimming took off 5 bases at V and 3 bases at J, with 11 bases between the two ends. CDR3 DNA sequence: TGTGCCAGCAGTCCCCAAACCTACTACGAGCAGTACTTC. Protein product: CASSPQTYYEQYF.

Details on this clonotype: A read error may be the cause here, since a much bigger clone is one base away. This rearrangement joins TRBV27 to TRBJ2-5, with TRBD2 identical over 8 bases. This CDR3 has 14 residues. Germline-derived CDR1 and CDR2 are MNHEY and SMNVEV (reference sequence). Unmatched junction bases numbered 17, after V lost 9 bases and J lost 11 bases. Here the CDR3 DNA reads TGTGCCAGTACCCCGGGACTAGAGGTTAATGAGCAGTACTTC. Protein sequence: CASTPGLEVNEQYF.

V usage is TRBV5-1 and J usage is TRBJ1-2, with 7 bases fitting TRBD1. J was trimmed by 4 bases and V by 0 bases; bases with no gene match: 3. Per germline, CDR1 SGHRS and CDR2 YFSETQ. This CDR3 contains 14 residues. The CDR3 loop is CASSLERGRYGYTF. Here the CDR3 DNA reads TGCGCCAGCAGCTTGGAGAGGGGGCGCTATGGCTACACCTTC.

CDR3 nucleotide sequence: TGTGCCAGCACCCTGAGGCCTGGACTAGCTGGGGTAGATACGCAGTATTTT. It is translated as CASTLRPGLAGVDTQYF. The chain links TRBV27 to TRBJ2-3; 8 positions agree with TRBD2. The V gene end was trimmed by 7 bases and the J gene end by 5 bases; junction bases not matched to a gene: 17. Germline CDR1 and CDR2: MNHEY and SMNVEV (reference sequence). The CDR3 runs to 17 residues.

On this clonotype: Its ends do not fully match the called genes, so a read error is possible. The chain recombines TRBV24-1 with TRBJ2-1; 9 positions match TRBD1. Germline V gene data show CDR1 as KGHDR and CDR2 as SFDVKD. This CDR3 region has 16 residues. The CDR3 reads CATSAPGQGVYSEQFF. Written as DNA, the CDR3 is TGTGCCACCAGTGCACCGGGACAGGGCGTCTACAGTGAGCAGTTCTTC.

This clonotype was found many times. The chain has TRBV7-3 and TRBJ2-7; no clear D gene. V lost 3 bases and J lost 3, with 12 bases in between. The germline V gene encodes CDR1 SGHTA and CDR2 FQGTGA. The CDR3 has 14 residues. The CDR3 DNA sequence: TGTGCCAGCAGCTTGTTTCGCAGGAACTACGAGCAGTACTTC. Protein: CASSLFRRNYEQYF.

In this sample, this clonotype turned up many times. This rearrangement joins TRBV24-1 to TRBJ1-2; D is unresolved. Trimming pared 3 bases from V and 5 bases from J, leaving 6 bases between. Germline V gene data show CDR1 as KGHDR and CDR2 as SFDVKD. This CDR3 is 12 amino acids long. As DNA, the CDR3 is TGTGCCACCAGTGATAACGATTATGGCTACACCTTC. It translates to CATSDNDYGYTF.

This clonotype was counted many times. The chain links TRBV20-1 to TRBJ1-2; D is ambiguous. Germline CDR1 reads DFQATT; CDR2 reads SNEGSKA (reference sequence). The germline V and J ends were trimmed by 3 bases and 2 bases, with 7 bases remaining between them. This CDR3 contains 12 residues. The CDR3 sequence: CSARSQNYGYTF. Here the CDR3 DNA reads TGCAGTGCTAGGAGTCAGAACTATGGCTACACCTTC.

Notes on this clonotype: This sequence may be a read error, since a much larger clone differs from it by one base. CDR3 bases: TGTGCCAGCAGCTTAGCCTCTTTAAATGAGCAGTACTTC. Protein product: CASSLASLNEQYF. The chain combines TRBV7-6 with TRBJ2-4; D gene unclear. Trimming took off 0 bases at V and 13 bases at J, with 13 bases between the two ends. Looked up from germline, CDR1 is SGHVS and CDR2 is FNYEAQ. CDR3 length: 13 amino acids.

The CDR3, as DNA: TGTGCCACCAGTGGTAGGTACCCGAGGGCAGATACGCAGTATTTT. This sequence encodes CATSGRYPRADTQYF. The gene calls are TRBV24-1 and TRBJ2-3, with D possibly being TRBD2 (5 bases). This CDR3 is 15 amino acids long. V was clipped by 5 bases and J by 4 bases, with 15 bases between them. CDR1 is KGHDR, CDR2 SFDVKD, per germline.

This clonotype came up many times. One base away lies a much larger clone, so this may be a sequencing read error. The chain is built from TRBV12-3 or TRBV12-4 and TRBJ2-4; no clear D. There are 13 residues in the CDR3. V was shortened by 7 bases and J by 13 bases, with 20 bases between the two germline ends. For the CDR3, the DNA is TGTGCCAGCACCTTACAGTATGGCAATGAGCAGTACTTC. Amino acid sequence: CASTLQYGNEQYF.

The chain combines TRBV5-1 with TRBJ1-4, with TRBD1 as a possible D gene (6 bases). CDR1 and CDR2 (germline): SGHRS, YFSETQ. Trimming took 1 base from V and 0 from J, leaving 13 bases between them. The CDR3 loop spans 17 amino acids. CDR3 amino acids: CASSLNPGGSTNEKLFF. The CDR3 region has the DNA TGCGCCAGCAGCTTGAATCCGGGGGGCTCAACTAATGAAAAACTGTTTTTT.

This clonotype has more than one count but fewer than ten. V usage is TRBV30 and J usage is TRBJ2-6; D remains unclear. The CDR3 extends over 13 amino acids. With 0 bases removed from V and 4 bases from J, the gap between germline ends came to 4 bases. Germline CDR1 and CDR2: GTSNPN and SVGIG (reference sequence). DNA of the CDR3: TGTGCCTGGAGTGTACAGGGGGCCAACGTCCTGACTTTC. Its translation: CAWSVQGANVLTF.